The 3 T cell receptor beta chains below come from one sample, sequenced in a study of CD8 T cells in Susac syndrome. RNA was extracted with the RNeasy kit, and a quantity of roughly 0.5 to 1 ug was reverse transcribed using random hexamers. TCRdb reprocessed the immunoSEQ multiplex PCR reads with MiXCR, giving one entry per CDR3 protein. This sample carries around 200,000 distinct CDR3 sequences, almost 96% of them seen once, and the ten largest clones take around 0.09%. The sequencing sample was made of CD4+ T cells from PBMCs. All receptors come from a human donor with multiple sclerosis.

The chain combines TRBV30 with TRBJ1-1; D is perhaps TRBD1 (6 bases). With 4 bases removed from V and 5 bases from J, the gap between germline ends came to 14 bases. This CDR3 comprises 13 residues. Looked up from germline, CDR1 is GTSNPN and CDR2 is SVGIG (reference sequence). DNA of the CDR3: TGTGCCTGGAAGGGGGGCGAGGGGACTGAAGCTTTCTTT. Amino acid sequence: CAWKGGEGTEAFF.

CDR3 nucleotides: TGTGCCAGCAGCTCCCCAGGGGGTCCCGGAAACACCATATATTTT. Protein sequence: CASSSPGGPGNTIYF. V usage is TRBV5-4 and J usage is TRBJ1-3; 7 bases agree with TRBD1. CDR3 length: 15 residues. Trimming cost V 3 bases and J 4 bases; bases outside gene matches: 7. Germline lookup yields CDR1 SGHNT and CDR2 YYREEE (reference sequence). Combining the CDR3 with reference TRBV5-4 and TRBJ1-3 gives the whole variable domain ETGVTQSPTHLIKTRGQQVTLRCSSQSGHNTVSWYQQALGQGPQFIFQYYREEENGRGNFPPRFSGLQFPNYSSELNVNALELDDSALYLCASSSPGGPGNTIYFGEGSWLTVV.

This clonotype appeared a few times. The chain is built from TRBV29-1 and TRBJ2-5; no reliable D call. Germline CDR1 SQVTM, CDR2 ANQGSEA. Trimming left V 4 bases short and J 1 base short, with 7 bases between. This CDR3 has 12 residues. The CDR3 nucleotides are TGCAGCGTTGGGCAGATCCAAGAGACCCAGTACTTC. This translates into CSVGQIQETQYF. The full variable domain, completed using reference TRBV29-1 and TRBJ2-5, is SAVISQKPSRDICQRGTSLTIQCQVDSQVTMMFWYRQQPGQSLTLIATANQGSEATYESGFVIDKFPISRPNLTFSTLTVSNMSPEDSSIYLCSVGQIQETQYFGPGTRLLVL.